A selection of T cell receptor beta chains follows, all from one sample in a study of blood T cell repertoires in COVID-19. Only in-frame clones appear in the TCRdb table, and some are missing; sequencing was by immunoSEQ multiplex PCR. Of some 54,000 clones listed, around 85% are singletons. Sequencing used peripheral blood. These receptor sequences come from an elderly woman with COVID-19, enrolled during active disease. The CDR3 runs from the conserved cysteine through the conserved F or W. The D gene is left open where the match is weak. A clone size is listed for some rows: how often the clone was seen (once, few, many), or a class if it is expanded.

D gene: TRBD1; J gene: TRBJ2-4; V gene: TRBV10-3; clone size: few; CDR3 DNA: TGTGCCATCAGTGCCGAAGACAGGGGTTGGGGCAAAAACATTCAGTACTTC; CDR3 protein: CAISAEDRGWGKNIQYF
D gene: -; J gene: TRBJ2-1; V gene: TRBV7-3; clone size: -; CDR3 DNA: TGTGCCAGCAGCTCACGGGTCAGAGGGGGTGAGCAGTTCTTC; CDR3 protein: CASSSRVRGGEQFF
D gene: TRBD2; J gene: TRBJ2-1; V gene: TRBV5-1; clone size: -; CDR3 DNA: TGCGCCAGCAGCTTGGCGGGGGGTGGAATCTACAATGAGCAGTTCTTC; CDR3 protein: CASSLAGGGIYNEQFF
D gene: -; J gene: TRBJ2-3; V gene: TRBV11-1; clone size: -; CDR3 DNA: TGTGCCAGCAGGAGACTAGGGTCAGATACGCAGTATTTT; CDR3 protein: CASRRLGSDTQYF
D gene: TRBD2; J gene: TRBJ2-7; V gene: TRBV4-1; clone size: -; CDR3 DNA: TGCGCCAGCAGACCGACTAGCGGGAGGGCCTCCGGCGAGCAGTACTTC; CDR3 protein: CASRPTSGRASGEQYF
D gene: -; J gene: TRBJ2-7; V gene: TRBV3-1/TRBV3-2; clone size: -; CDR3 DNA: TGTGCCAGCAGCCTCAGGAACGAGCAGTACTTC; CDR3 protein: CASSLRNEQYF
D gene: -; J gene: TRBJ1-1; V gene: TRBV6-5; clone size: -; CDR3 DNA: TGTGCCAGCAGTTATTTGCCGGACACTGAAGCTTTCTTT; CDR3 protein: CASSYLPDTEAFF
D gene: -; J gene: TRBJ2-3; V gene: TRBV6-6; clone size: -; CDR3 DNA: TGTGCCAGCAGTTGGGGTTCGGGTAGCGGTGATACGCAGTATTTT; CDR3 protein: CASSWGSGSGDTQYF
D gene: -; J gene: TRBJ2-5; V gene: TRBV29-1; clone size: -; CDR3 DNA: TGCAGCGTTCCCGCCCCGGGGGAGACCCAGTACTTC; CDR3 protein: CSVPAPGETQYF
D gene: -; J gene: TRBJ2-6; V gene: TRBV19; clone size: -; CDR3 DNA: TGTGCCAGCTGGGACATCGCCTCTGGGGCCAACGTCCTGACTTTC; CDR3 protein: CASWDIASGANVLTF
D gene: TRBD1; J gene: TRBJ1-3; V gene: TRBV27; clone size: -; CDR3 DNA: TGTGCCAGCAGCTCCCGGACAGGGGGTGGAAACACCATATATTTT; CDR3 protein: CASSSRTGGGNTIYF
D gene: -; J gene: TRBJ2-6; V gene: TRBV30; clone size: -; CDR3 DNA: TGTGCCTCCCTGCGGCCGGGCTCTGGGGCCAACGTCCTGACTTTC; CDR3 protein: CASLRPGSGANVLTF
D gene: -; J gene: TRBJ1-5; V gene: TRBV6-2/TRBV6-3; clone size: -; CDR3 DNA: TGTGCCAGCAGTTATCTACAGGGACAGCCCCAGCATTTT; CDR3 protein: CASSYLQGQPQHF
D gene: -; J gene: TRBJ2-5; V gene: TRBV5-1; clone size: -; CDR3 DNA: TGCGCCAGCAGCTTGGGGCAGGTTCAAGAGACCCAGTACTTC; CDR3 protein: CASSLGQVQETQYF
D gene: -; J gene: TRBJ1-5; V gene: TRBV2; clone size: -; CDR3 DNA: TGTGCCAGCAAACCGGGTTGGAATCAGCCCCAGCATTTT; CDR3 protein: CASKPGWNQPQHF
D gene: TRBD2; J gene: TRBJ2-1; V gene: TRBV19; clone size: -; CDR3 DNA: TGTGCCAGTAGTAGGGAGGGCCGGTACAATGAGCAGTTCTTC; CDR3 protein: CASSREGRYNEQFF
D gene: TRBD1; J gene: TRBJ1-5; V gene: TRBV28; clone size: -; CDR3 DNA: TGTGCCAGCGAGACAGGGAGCAATCAGCCCCAGCATTTT; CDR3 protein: CASETGSNQPQHF
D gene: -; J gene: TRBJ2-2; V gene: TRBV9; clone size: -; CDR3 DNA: TGTGCCAGCAGCGTATTAGACACCGGGGAGCTGTTTTTT; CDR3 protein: CASSVLDTGELFF